The source of this TCR beta chain is a study of a mutant IDH1 vaccine in newly diagnosed glioma. Specified time point: week 11, during vaccination. The study gave 300 ug of mutant IDH1 20-mer peptide per vaccine dose, with topical imiquimod. In regard to this clone: The antigen remains unidentified.

Data came from immunoSEQ multiplex PCR; TCRdb stores just in-frame clones and leaves some out. The data show about 130,000 clones, about four fifths seen once. The receptor was isolated from a man aged 35-49 years with glioma. This material consisted of PBMCs, taken from a glioma patient whose treatment included an IDH1 peptide vaccine.

CDR3 in amino acids: CAISESLEDTQYF. In nucleotides, the CDR3 is TGTGCCATCAGTGAGTCTCTGGAAGATACGCAGTATTTT. The gene calls are TRBV10-3 and TRBJ2-3; no firm D call. V gave up 0 bases and J gave up 5 bases, with 6 bases separating them. Germline loops: CDR1 ENHRY, CDR2 SYGVKD. This CDR3 region has 13 residues.